A single sample is the source of the 15 T cell receptor beta chains below, sequenced in a study of blood T cell repertoires in COVID-19. The assay was immunoSEQ multiplex PCR, and TCRdb's table has in-frame clones only and misses some. The table has around 370,000 clones, nearly 90% seen once; the top ten hold 6.5%. The sequenced material came from peripheral blood. These receptors were collected from a man in his late teens or twenties with active or convalescent COVID-19.

The gene calls are TRBV28 and TRBJ2-7; TRBD1 might be the D (6 bases). The CDR3 runs to 15 residues. Germline V gives CDR1 MDHEN, CDR2 SYDVKM. V gave up 5 bases and J gave up 0 bases, with 14 bases separating them. The CDR3 DNA follows: TGTGCCAGCAGTAGGGTGACAGGCAACTCCTACGAGCAGTACTTC. It translates to CASSRVTGNSYEQYF.

This chain uses TRBV9 with TRBJ2-1, with TRBD2 identical over 9 bases. Per the germline V gene, CDR1 is SGDLS and CDR2 is YYNGEE. The V and J ends lost 1 base and 1 base, in that order; junction bases with no gene match: 3. This CDR3 contains 16 residues. Here the CDR3 DNA reads TGTGCCAGCAGCGTACAAAGCGGGGGGTCCTACAATGAGCAGTTCTTC. Its protein is CASSVQSGGSYNEQFF.

The chain recombines TRBV28 with TRBJ2-5; a possible D gene is TRBD2 (6 bases). V lost 5 bases, J lost 4 bases, and 11 bases lay in between. The CDR3 runs 13 residues. The germline V gene encodes CDR1 MDHEN and CDR2 SYDVKM. CDR3 amino acids: CASSTPGVETQYF. The CDR3, as DNA: TGTGCCAGCAGTACGCCGGGAGTAGAGACCCAGTACTTC.

In DNA form, the CDR3 reads TGTGCCAGCACCCCGGGCCGACTAGCGGGAGTTTCTGAGCAGTTCTTC. As protein: CASTPGRLAGVSEQFF. V gene TRBV7-9 combines with J gene TRBJ2-1; TRBD2 matches at 12 bases. The germline CDR1 and CDR2 sequences are SEHNR and FQNEAQ (reference sequence). The CDR3 covers 16 residues. V dropped 7 bases and J dropped 9; count of bases not matched to a gene: 13.

V gene TRBV14 combines with J gene TRBJ2-1; 10 positions agree with TRBD2. CDR1 is SGHDN, CDR2 FVKESK, per germline. The length of the CDR3 is 18 residues. V trimming: 1 base; J trimming: 2 bases; junction bases outside the gene matches: 8. The CDR3, as DNA: TGTGCCAGCAGCCAAGTGGGGGGTAGCGGGAGGACCTACAATGAGCAGTTCTTC. It codes for CASSQVGGSGRTYNEQFF. The full variable domain, with the rest looked up from reference TRBV14 and TRBJ2-1, is EAGVTQFPSHSVIEKGQTVTLRCDPISGHDNLYWYRRVMGKEIKFLLHFVKESKQDESGMPNNRFLAERTGGTYSTLKVQPAELEDSGVYFCASSQVGGSGRTYNEQFFGPGTRLTVL.

The rearrangement uses TRBV5-1 and TRBJ1-1; D gene uncertain. With 4 bases removed from V and 10 bases from J, the gap between germline ends came to 14 bases. Germline V gene data show CDR1 as SGHRS and CDR2 as YFSETQ. The CDR3 length is 12 residues. The CDR3: CASSPNQVGAFF. CDR3 coding DNA: TGCGCCAGCAGCCCAAATCAGGTGGGAGCTTTCTTT.

The table lists this clone with a count of one. The chain uses TRBV19 and TRBJ2-7, with D perhaps matching TRBD2 (5 bases). Germline V gene sequence: CDR1 LNHDA, CDR2 SQIVND (reference sequence). V dropped 3 bases and J dropped 2 bases, with 14 bases sitting between them. The CDR3 sequence is 15 residues long. This chain's CDR3 is CASSIVSGRAYEQYF. CDR3 nucleotide sequence: TGTGCCAGTAGTATTGTGAGCGGACGGGCCTACGAGCAGTACTTC.

The CDR3 protein is CASSVAFQGADTEAFF. CDR3 in DNA: TGTGCCAGCAGCGTAGCTTTTCAGGGGGCCGACACTGAAGCTTTCTTT. The rearrangement uses TRBV9 and TRBJ1-1; TRBD1 agrees at 8 bases. V lost 0 bases, J lost 3 bases, and 7 bases stayed unmatched. The germline CDR1 and CDR2 sequences are SGDLS and YYNGEE. The CDR3 totals 16 residues. Variable domain in full (rest from reference TRBV9 and TRBJ1-1): DSGVTQTPKHLITATGQRVTLRCSPRSGDLSVYWYQQSLDQGLQFLIQYYNGEERAKGNILERFSAQQFPDLHSELNLSSLELGDSALYFCASSVAFQGADTEAFFGQGTRLTVV.

The genes are TRBV27 and TRBJ2-1, with TRBD2 matching over 8 bases. The CDR3 contains 15 residues. Germline V gene lookup returns CDR1 MNHEY and CDR2 SMNVEV (reference sequence). After removal of 6 bases from V and 3 bases from J, the junction contained 7 bases not matched to a gene. The CDR3 here is CASSVTGGLYNEQFF. As DNA, the CDR3 is TGTGCCAGCAGCGTGACGGGAGGGCTCTACAATGAGCAGTTCTTC.

This sequence joins TRBV29-1 and TRBJ1-1; D is possibly TRBD1 (6 bases). This CDR3 is 14 amino acids long. Germline CDR1 is SQVTM and CDR2 is ANQGSEA. With 5 bases removed from V and 1 base from J, the gap between germline ends came to 14 bases. The CDR3 nucleotides are TGCAGCGTTTTCCTCAGGGGACAGAACACTGAAGCTTTCTTT. Protein: CSVFLRGQNTEAFF. Full variable domain (outside the CDR3, taken from reference TRBV29-1 and TRBJ1-1): SAVISQKPSRDICQRGTSLTIQCQVDSQVTMMFWYRQQPGQSLTLIATANQGSEATYESGFVIDKFPISRPNLTFSTLTVSNMSPEDSSIYLCSVFLRGQNTEAFFGQGTRLTVV.

The CDR3 DNA reads TGTGCCAGTAACCCCGGGACTAGGTCGCAAGAGACCCAGTACTTC. Translating gives CASNPGTRSQETQYF. The chain has TRBV19 and TRBJ2-5, with 8 positions matching TRBD2. The CDR3 covers 15 residues. Germline V gives CDR1 LNHDA, CDR2 SQIVND (reference sequence). V was pared by 7 bases and J by 2 bases, with 9 bases of the junction left unmatched.

This chain uses TRBV9 with TRBJ1-5; 7 bases match TRBD1. V trimming: 4 bases; J trimming: 5 bases; junction bases outside the gene matches: 9. Germline assignment: CDR1 SGDLS and CDR2 YYNGEE. CDR3 length: 15 amino acids. CDR3 amino acids: CASSSGDSRHQPQHF. The CDR3 DNA is TGTGCCAGCAGCAGTGGGGACAGTCGCCATCAGCCCCAGCATTTT.

CDR3 bases: TGTGCCAGCAGTGAACAGACAGGTCAAAAACTGTTTTTT. Protein product: CASSEQTGQKLFF. This sequence joins TRBV25-1 and TRBJ1-4; perhaps TRBD1 as D (6 bases). Germline V gene data show CDR1 as MGHDK and CDR2 as SYGVNS. Trimming took 2 bases from V and 9 from J, leaving 10 bases between them. This CDR3 spans 13 amino acids.

The chain recombines TRBV4-2 with TRBJ2-5; the match to TRBD1 covers 12 bases. Looked up from germline, CDR1 is LGHNA and CDR2 is YNFKEQ. V lost 0 bases, J lost 5 bases, and 4 bases stayed unmatched. The CDR3 loop spans 16 amino acids. The CDR3 sequence is CASSQEGTGGGETQYF. In nucleotides, the CDR3 is TGTGCCAGCAGCCAAGAGGGGACAGGGGGCGGCGAGACCCAGTACTTC.

The CDR3 loop is CATSRDAGSAQPQHF. Written as DNA, the CDR3 is TGTGCCACCAGCAGAGATGCAGGGTCAGCTCAGCCCCAGCATTTT. The V call is TRBV15, the J call TRBJ1-5; D is possibly TRBD1 (5 bases). Germline V gene sequence: CDR1 LNHNV, CDR2 YYDKDF (reference sequence). This CDR3 region has 15 residues. Trimming left V 0 bases short and J 6 bases short, with 12 bases between.